The 10 T cell receptor beta chains below were found in one sample sequenced in a study of blood T cell repertoires in COVID-19. Data came from immunoSEQ multiplex PCR; TCRdb stores just in-frame clones and leaves some out. Here the sample spans roughly 65,000 clones, 60% to 85% being singletons. Specimen: peripheral blood. Receptor source: a human donor in a cohort sampled during active COVID-19.

The V call is TRBV11-2, the J call TRBJ2-1, with 11 bases identical to TRBD2. With V trimmed by 0 bases and J by 7 bases, 5 bases remained unmatched. The CDR3 has 16 amino acids. Germline V CDR1 and CDR2: SGHAT, FQNNGV. The CDR3 protein is CASSLDLAGGRNEQFF. Here the CDR3 DNA reads TGTGCCAGCAGCTTAGATCTAGCGGGGGGTCGGAATGAGCAGTTCTTC.

The gene calls are TRBV9 and TRBJ1-2, with D possibly TRBD1 on 5 matching bases. CDR3 length equals 14 residues. Trimming removed 3 bases from V and 4 bases from J, with 13 bases in between. Germline CDR1 is SGDLS and CDR2 is YYNGEE. The CDR3 DNA reads TGTGCCAGCAGCGCCCCTCAGGGCCCCTATGGCTACACCTTC. Translation gives CASSAPQGPYGYTF.

This chain uses TRBV28 with TRBJ1-2; tentative D call: TRBD1 (5 bases). Germline V lookup: CDR1 MDHEN, CDR2 SYDVKM. The CDR3 loop spans 14 amino acids. V lost 6 bases, J lost 0 bases, and 11 bases lay in between. The CDR3 loop reads CASSPGHSNYGYTF. CDR3 nucleotides: TGTGCCAGCAGCCCCGGACATTCTAACTATGGCTACACCTTC.

The chain employs TRBV27 and TRBJ2-3, with a possible D match to TRBD2 (5 bases). Trimming stripped 8 bases from V and 0 bases from J, with 18 bases between. The CDR3 covers 16 residues. Germline CDR1 MNHEY, CDR2 SMNVEV (reference sequence). CDR3 coding DNA: TGTGCCAGCTCCCAAACGCCTAGCCATAGCACAGATACGCAGTATTTT. It specifies CASSQTPSHSTDTQYF.

This chain uses TRBV7-2 with TRBJ2-5; D is possibly TRBD2 (5 bases). The V and J ends lost 5 bases and 2 bases respectively, with 12 bases between them. CDR3 length equals 14 residues. Germline V lookup: CDR1 SGHTA, CDR2 FQGNSA. The CDR3 DNA reads as TGTGCCAGCAGCCCCTTGGGGAGACAAGAGACCCAGTACTTC. Translated: CASSPLGRQETQYF.

The V call is TRBV6-1, the J call TRBJ1-5, with 11 positions matching TRBD1. The CDR3 loop spans 16 amino acids. With V trimmed by 0 bases and J by 7 bases, 5 bases remained unmatched. CDR1 and CDR2 from the germline V gene are MNHNS and SASEGT. The CDR3 region is CASSEAGTGGRQPQHF. CDR3 in DNA: TGTGCCAGCAGTGAAGCAGGGACAGGGGGTCGACAGCCCCAGCATTTT.

The chain combines TRBV5-6 with TRBJ2-2; 9 bases map to TRBD1. V lost 6 bases, J lost 5 bases, and 8 bases stayed unmatched. Germline values: CDR1 SGHDT, CDR2 YYEEEE. The CDR3 contains 15 residues. The CDR3 DNA sequence: TGTGCCAGCACCCGGGGGACAGGGAGGACCGGGGAGCTGTTTTTT. This translates into CASTRGTGRTGELFF.

The J gene is TRBJ2-5, the V gene TRBV5-1; D ambiguous. CDR1 SGHRS and CDR2 YFSETQ come from the germline V gene. This CDR3 is 13 amino acids long. V lost 2 bases and J lost 1, with 6 bases in between. The CDR3 loop reads CASSFQLQETQYF. CDR3 bases: TGCGCCAGCAGCTTCCAACTCCAAGAGACCCAGTACTTC. The full variable domain, with the rest looked up from reference TRBV5-1 and TRBJ2-5, is KAGVTQTPRYLIKTRGQQVTLSCSPISGHRSVSWYQQTPGQGLQFLFEYFSETQRNKGNFPGRFSGRQFSNSRSEMNVSTLELGDSALYLCASSFQLQETQYFGPGTRLLVL.

The rearrangement uses TRBV11-2 and TRBJ2-5; D might be TRBD2 (6 bases). CDR3 length equals 13 residues. Trimming shortened V by 5 bases and J by 1 base, and 8 bases separated the two germline ends. Germline V lookup: CDR1 SGHAT, CDR2 FQNNGV. The CDR3 DNA follows: TGTGCCAGCAGCCGGGGGACCCAAGAGACCCAGTACTTC. Translating it yields CASSRGTQETQYF.

The chain combines TRBV7-2 with TRBJ2-1; TRBD2 might be the D (6 bases). Trimming took off 4 bases at V and 0 bases at J, with 10 bases between the two ends. The V gene's germline CDR1 is SGHTA and CDR2 FQGNSA. The CDR3 has 15 residues. The CDR3 region is CASSYGTASYNEQFF. The DNA for the CDR3 is TGTGCCAGCAGCTACGGGACTGCCTCCTACAATGAGCAGTTCTTC.